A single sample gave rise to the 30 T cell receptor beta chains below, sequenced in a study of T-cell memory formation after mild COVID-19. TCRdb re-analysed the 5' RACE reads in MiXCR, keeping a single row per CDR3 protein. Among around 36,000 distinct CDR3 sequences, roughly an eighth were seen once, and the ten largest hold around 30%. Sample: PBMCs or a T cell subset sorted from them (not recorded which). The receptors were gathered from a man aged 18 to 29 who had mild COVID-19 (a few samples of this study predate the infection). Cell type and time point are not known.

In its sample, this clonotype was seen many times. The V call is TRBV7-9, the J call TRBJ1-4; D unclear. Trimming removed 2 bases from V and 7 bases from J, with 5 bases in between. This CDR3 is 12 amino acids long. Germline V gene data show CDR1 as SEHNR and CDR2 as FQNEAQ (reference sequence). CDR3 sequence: CASSLSGEKLFF. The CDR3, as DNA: TGTGCCAGCAGCTTAAGCGGTGAAAAACTGTTTTTT. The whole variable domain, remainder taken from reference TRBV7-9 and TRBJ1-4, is DTGVSQNPRHKITKRGQNVTFRCDPISEHNRLYWYRQTLGQGPEFLTYFQNEAQLEKSRLLSDRFSAERPKGSFSTLEIQRTEQGDSAMYLCASSLSGEKLFFGSGTQLSVL.

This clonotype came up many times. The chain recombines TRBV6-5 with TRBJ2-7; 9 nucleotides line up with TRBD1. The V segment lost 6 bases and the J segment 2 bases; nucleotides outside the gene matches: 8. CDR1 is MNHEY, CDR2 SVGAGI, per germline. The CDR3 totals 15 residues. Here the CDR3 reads CASRTGTGSPYEQYF. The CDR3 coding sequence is TGTGCCAGCAGAACCGGGACAGGGAGTCCCTACGAGCAGTACTTC.

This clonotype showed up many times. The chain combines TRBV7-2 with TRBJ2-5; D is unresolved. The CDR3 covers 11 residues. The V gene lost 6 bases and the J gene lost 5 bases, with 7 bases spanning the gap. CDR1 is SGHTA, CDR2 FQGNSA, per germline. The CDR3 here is CASSFLETQYF. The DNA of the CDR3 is TGTGCCAGCAGTTTCCTTGAGACCCAGTACTTC.

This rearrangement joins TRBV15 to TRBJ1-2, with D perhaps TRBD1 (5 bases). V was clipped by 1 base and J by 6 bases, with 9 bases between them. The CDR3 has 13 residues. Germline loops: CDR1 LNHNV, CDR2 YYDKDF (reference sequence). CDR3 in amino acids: CATSRAQGHGYTF. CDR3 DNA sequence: TGTGCCACCAGCAGAGCTCAGGGACATGGCTACACCTTC.

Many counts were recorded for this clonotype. The CDR3 nucleotides are TGTGCCAGTAGATATCGCAGGGATGAGCAGTTCTTC. Translating gives CASRYRRDEQFF. This chain joins TRBV19 and TRBJ2-1, with D possibly matching TRBD1 (5 bases). With 6 bases removed from V and 8 bases from J, the gap between germline ends came to 11 bases. CDR1 is LNHDA, CDR2 SQIVND, per germline (reference sequence). The CDR3 contains 12 residues. Full variable domain (outside the CDR3, taken from reference TRBV19 and TRBJ2-1): DGGITQSPKYLFRKEGQNVTLSCEQNLNHDAMYWYRQDPGQGLRLIYYSQIVNDFQKGDIAEGYSVSREKKESFPLTVTSAQKNPTAFYLCASRYRRDEQFFGPGTRLTVL.

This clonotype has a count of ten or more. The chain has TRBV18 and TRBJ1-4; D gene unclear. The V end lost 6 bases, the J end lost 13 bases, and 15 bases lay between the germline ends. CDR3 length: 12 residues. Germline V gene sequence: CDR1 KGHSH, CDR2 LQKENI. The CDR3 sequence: CASSERGRRLFF. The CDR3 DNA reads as TGTGCCAGCTCGGAAAGAGGCAGGCGACTGTTTTTT.

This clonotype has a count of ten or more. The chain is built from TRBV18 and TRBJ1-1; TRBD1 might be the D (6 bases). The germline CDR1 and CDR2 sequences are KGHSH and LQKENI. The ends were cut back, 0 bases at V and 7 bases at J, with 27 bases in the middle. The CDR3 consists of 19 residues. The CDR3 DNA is TGTGCCAGCTCACCACCGTTGGTTTACAGGGAGTGGGGGGATTATGAAGCTTTCTTT. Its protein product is CASSPPLVYREWGDYEAFF.

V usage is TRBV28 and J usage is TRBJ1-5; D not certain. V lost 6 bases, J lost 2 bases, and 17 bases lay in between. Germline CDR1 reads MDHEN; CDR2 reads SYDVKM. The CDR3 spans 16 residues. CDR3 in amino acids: CASRATLDGGNQPQHF. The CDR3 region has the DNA TGTGCCAGCAGGGCGACCCTGGACGGGGGCAATCAGCCCCAGCATTTT.

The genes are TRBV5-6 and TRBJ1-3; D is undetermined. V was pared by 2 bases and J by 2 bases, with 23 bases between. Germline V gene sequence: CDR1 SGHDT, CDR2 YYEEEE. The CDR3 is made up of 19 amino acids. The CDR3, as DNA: TGTGCCAGCAGCTTAACACTCGTCTCAAGTCCGGGCACTGGAAACACCATATATTTT. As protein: CASSLTLVSSPGTGNTIYF.

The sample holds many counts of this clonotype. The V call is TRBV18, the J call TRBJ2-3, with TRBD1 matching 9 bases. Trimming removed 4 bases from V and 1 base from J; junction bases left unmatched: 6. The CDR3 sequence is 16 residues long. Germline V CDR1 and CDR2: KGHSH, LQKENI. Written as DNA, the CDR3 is TGTGCCAGCTCACGGGACCGGGACAGGGGCACAGATACGCAGTATTTT. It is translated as CASSRDRDRGTDTQYF.

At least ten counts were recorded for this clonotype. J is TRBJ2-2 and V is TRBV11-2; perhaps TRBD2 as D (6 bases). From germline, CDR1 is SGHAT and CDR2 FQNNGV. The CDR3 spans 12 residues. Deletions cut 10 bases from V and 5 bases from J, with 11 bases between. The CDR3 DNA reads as TGTGCCATCGGGGGAGGAACCGGGGAGCTGTTTTTT. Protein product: CAIGGGTGELFF.

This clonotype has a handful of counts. This CDR3 is CASSLAGVDTQYF. The CDR3 DNA reads as TGTGCCAGCAGTTTAGCAGGGGTAGATACGCAGTATTTT. This chain uses TRBV12-3 or TRBV12-4 with TRBJ2-3; maybe TRBD1 (5 bases). Trimming left V 0 bases short and J 5 bases short, with 6 bases between. The CDR3 runs to 13 residues.

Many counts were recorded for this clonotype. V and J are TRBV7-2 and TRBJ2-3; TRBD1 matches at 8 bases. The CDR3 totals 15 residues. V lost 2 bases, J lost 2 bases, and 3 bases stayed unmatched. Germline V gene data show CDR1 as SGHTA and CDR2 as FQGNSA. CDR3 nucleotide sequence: TGTGCCAGCAGCTTACGGGACAGGTCCACAGATACGCAGTATTTT. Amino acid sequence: CASSLRDRSTDTQYF.

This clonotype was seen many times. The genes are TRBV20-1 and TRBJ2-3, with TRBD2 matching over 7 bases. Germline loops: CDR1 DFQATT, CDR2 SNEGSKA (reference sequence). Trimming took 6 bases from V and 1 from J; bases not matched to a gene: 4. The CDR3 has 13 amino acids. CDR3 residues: CSAPTSGTDTQYF. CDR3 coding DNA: TGCAGTGCCCCCACTAGCGGCACAGATACGCAGTATTTT.

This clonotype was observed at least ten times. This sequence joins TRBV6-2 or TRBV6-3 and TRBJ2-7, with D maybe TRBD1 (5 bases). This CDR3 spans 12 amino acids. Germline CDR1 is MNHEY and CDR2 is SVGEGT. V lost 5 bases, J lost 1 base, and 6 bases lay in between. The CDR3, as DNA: TGTGCCAGCAGTGACAGTTCCTACGAGCAGTACTTC. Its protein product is CASSDSSYEQYF.

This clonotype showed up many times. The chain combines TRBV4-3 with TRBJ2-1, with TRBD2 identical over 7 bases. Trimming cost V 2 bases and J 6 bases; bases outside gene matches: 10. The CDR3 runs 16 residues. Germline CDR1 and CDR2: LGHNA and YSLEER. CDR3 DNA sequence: TGCGCCAGCAGCCAATCCATAGCGGGTGCGACCAATGAGCAGTTCTTC. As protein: CASSQSIAGATNEQFF.

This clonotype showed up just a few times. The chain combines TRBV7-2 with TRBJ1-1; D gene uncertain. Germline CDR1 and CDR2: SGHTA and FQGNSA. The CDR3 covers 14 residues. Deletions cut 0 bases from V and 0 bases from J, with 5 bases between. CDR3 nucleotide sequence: TGTGCCAGCAGCTTAGCAGGCCTGAACACTGAAGCTTTCTTT. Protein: CASSLAGLNTEAFF.

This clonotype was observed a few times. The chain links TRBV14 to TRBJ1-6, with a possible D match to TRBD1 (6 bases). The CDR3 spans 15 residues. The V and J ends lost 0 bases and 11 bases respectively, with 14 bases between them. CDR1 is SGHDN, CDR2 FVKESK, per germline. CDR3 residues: CASSQEGALGTPLHF. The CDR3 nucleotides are TGTGCCAGCAGCCAAGAGGGGGCTCTCGGTACACCCCTCCACTTT.

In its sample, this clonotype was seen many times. CDR3 nucleotides: TGTGCCACCAGCAGAGTTGCGGAAGAGACCCAGTACTTC. Translated: CATSRVAEETQYF. J is TRBJ2-5 and V is TRBV15; D is undetermined. The CDR3 is 13 residues long. The germline V gene encodes CDR1 LNHNV and CDR2 YYDKDF (reference sequence). V lost 1 base and J lost 3, with 6 bases in between.

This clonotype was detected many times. CDR3 coding DNA: TGCAGTGCTATAGGGGGGCTTGGAACCTACGAGCAGTACGTC. It is translated as CSAIGGLGTYEQYV. V gene TRBV20-1 combines with J gene TRBJ2-7; D could derive from TRBD1 or TRBD2 (6 bases each). The CDR3 has 14 residues. Germline V gene sequence: CDR1 DFQATT, CDR2 SNEGSKA (reference sequence). V lost 4 bases and J 2 bases, leaving 15 bases between the germline ends.

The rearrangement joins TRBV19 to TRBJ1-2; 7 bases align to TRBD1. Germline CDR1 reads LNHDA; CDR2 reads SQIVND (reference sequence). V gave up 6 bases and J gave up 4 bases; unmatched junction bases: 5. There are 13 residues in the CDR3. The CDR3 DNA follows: TGTGCCAGTAGACCGGGACAGAGCTATGGCTACACCTTC. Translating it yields CASRPGQSYGYTF.

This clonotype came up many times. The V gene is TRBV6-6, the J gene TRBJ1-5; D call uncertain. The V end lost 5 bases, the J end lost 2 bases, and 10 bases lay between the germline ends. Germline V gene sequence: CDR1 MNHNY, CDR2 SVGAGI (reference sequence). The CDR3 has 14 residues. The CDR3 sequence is CASSAFGGNQPQHF. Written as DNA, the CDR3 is TGTGCCAGCAGTGCCTTTGGTGGCAATCAGCCCCAGCATTTT.

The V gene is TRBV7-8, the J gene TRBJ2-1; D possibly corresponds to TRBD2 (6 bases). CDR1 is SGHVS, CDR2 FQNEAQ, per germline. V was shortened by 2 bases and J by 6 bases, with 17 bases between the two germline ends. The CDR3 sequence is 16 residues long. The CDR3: CASSLFSAGSVNEQFF. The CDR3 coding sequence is TGTGCCAGCAGCTTATTTTCGGCGGGGTCAGTCAATGAGCAGTTCTTC.

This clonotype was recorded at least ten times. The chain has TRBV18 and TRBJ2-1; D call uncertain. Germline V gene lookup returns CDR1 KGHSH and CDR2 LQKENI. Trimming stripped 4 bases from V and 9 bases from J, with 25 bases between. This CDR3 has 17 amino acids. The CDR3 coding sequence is TGTGCCAGCTCACGCTCGGCTAGTGGCAGGTTTTTCGGTGAGCAGTTCTTC. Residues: CASSRSASGRFFGEQFF. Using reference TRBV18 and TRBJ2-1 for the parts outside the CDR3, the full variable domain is NAGVMQNPRHLVRRRGQEARLRCSPMKGHSHVYWYRQLPEEGLKFMVYLQKENIIDESGMPKERFSAEFPKEGPSILRIQQVVRGDSAAYFCASSRSASGRFFGEQFFGPGTRLTVL.

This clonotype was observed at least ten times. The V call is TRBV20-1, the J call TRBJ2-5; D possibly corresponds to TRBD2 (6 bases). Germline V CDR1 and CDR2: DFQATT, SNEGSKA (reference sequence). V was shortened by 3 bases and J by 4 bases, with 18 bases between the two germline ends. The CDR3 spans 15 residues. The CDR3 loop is CSARSGGGYSETQYF. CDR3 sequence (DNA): TGCAGTGCTAGGAGTGGGGGAGGTTACTCAGAGACCCAGTACTTC.

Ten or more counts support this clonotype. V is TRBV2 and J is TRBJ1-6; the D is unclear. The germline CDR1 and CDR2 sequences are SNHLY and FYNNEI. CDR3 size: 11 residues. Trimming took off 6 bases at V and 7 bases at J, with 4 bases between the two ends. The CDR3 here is CASRGNSPLHF. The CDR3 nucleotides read TGTGCCAGCAGGGGAAATTCACCCCTCCACTTT.

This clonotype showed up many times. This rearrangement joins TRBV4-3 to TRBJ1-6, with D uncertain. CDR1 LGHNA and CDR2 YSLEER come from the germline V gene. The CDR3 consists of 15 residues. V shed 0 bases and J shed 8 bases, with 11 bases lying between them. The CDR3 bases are TGCGCCAGCAGCCAAGACCAGGAGAATTATTCACCCCTCCACTTT. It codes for CASSQDQENYSPLHF.

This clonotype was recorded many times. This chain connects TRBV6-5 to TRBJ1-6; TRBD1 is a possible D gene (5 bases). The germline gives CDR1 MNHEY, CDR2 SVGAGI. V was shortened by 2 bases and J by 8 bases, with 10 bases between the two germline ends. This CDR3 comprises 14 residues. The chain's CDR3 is CASSYGGGDSPLHF. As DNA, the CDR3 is TGTGCCAGCAGTTACGGGGGGGGGGATTCACCCCTCCACTTT.

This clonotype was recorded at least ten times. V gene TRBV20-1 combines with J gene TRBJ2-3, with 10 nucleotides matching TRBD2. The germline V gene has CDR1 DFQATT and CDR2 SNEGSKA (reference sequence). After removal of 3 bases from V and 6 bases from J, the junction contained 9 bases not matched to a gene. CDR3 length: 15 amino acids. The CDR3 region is CSASGAGGVGDTQYF. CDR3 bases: TGCAGTGCTAGCGGAGCGGGGGGGGTCGGGGATACGCAGTATTTT.

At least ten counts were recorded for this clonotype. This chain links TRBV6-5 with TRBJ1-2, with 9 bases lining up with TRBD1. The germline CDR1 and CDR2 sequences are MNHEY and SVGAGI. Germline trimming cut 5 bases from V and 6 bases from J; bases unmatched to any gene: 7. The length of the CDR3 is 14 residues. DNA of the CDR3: TGTGCCAGCAGTCTATACCGGGACAGGGATGGCTACACCTTC. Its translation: CASSLYRDRDGYTF.